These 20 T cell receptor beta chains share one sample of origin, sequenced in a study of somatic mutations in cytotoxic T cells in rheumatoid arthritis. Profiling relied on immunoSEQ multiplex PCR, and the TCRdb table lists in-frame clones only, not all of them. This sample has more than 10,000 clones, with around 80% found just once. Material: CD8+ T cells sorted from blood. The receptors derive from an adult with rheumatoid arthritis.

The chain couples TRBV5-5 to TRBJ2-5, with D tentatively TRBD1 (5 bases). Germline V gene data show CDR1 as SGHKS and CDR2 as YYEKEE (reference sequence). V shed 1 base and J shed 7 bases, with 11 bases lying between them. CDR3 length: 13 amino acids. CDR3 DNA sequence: TGTGCCAGCAGCTTGCAGGGCTCAGTGACCCAGTACTTC. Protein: CASSLQGSVTQYF.

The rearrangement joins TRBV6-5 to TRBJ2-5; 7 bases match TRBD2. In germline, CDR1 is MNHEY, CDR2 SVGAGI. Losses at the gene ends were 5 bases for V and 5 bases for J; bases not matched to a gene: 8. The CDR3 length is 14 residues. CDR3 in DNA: TGTGCCAGCAGTAGACCGGGGGGTGAGGAGACCCAGTACTTC. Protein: CASSRPGGEETQYF.

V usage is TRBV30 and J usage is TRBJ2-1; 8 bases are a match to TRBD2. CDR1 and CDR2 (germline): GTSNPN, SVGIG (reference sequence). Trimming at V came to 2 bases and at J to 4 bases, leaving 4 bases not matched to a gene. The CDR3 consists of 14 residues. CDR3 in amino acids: CAWSSERGYNEQFF. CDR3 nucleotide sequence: TGTGCCTGGAGTAGCGAGCGGGGGTACAATGAGCAGTTCTTC.

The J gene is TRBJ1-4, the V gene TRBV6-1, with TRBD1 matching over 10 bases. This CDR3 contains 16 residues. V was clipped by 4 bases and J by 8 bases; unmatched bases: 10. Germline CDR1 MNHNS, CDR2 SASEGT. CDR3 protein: CASSVTQGTGEEKLFF. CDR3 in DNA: TGTGCCAGCAGTGTTACCCAGGGGACAGGGGAGGAAAAACTGTTTTTT.

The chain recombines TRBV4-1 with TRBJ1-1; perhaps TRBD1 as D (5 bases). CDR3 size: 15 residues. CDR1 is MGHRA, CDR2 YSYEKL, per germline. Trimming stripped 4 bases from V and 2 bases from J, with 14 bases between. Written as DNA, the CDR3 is TGCGCCAGCAGCCTACATTCAGGGTTAAACACTGAAGCTTTCTTT. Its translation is CASSLHSGLNTEAFF.

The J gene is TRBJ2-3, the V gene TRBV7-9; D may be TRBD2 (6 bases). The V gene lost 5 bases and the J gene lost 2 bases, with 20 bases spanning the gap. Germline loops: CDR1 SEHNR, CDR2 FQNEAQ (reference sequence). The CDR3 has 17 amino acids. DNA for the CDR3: TGTGCCAGCAGCGCCTCCCGGTCTGGGGGGATCACAGATACGCAGTATTTT. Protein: CASSASRSGGITDTQYF.

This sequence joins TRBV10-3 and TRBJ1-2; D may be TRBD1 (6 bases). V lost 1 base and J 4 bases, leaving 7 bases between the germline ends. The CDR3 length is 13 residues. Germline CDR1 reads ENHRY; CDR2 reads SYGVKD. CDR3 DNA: TGTGCCATCAGTGAGTTCAGGGGCTATGGCTACACCTTC. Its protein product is CAISEFRGYGYTF.

The CDR3 loop is CASRPRGFPYEQYF. The CDR3 nucleotides are TGTGCCAGCAGGCCCCGGGGATTCCCCTACGAGCAGTACTTC. V gene TRBV6-5 combines with J gene TRBJ2-7, with TRBD2 as a possible D gene (5 bases). The CDR3 covers 14 residues. Trimming stripped 6 bases from V and 2 bases from J, with 14 bases between. CDR1 MNHEY and CDR2 SVGAGI come from the germline V gene.

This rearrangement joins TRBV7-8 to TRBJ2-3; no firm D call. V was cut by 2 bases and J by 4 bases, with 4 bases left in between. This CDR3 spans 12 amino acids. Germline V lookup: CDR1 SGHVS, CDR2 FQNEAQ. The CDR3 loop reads CASSLWADTQYF. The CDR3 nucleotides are TGTGCCAGCAGCTTATGGGCAGATACGCAGTATTTT.

The CDR3 coding sequence is TGTGCCAGTAGTACCCCAAGGCGGAACACTGAAGCTTTCTTT. Its translation is CASSTPRRNTEAFF. The V gene is TRBV19, the J gene TRBJ1-1; D is ambiguous. This CDR3 contains 14 residues. The V gene lost 4 bases and the J gene lost 1 base, with 10 bases spanning the gap. Germline loops: CDR1 LNHDA, CDR2 SQIVND (reference sequence).

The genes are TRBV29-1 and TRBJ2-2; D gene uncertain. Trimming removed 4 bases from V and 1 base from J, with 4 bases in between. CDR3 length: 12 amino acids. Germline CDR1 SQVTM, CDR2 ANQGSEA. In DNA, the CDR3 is TGCAGCGTTGTAGGGAACACCGGGGAGCTGTTTTTT. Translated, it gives CSVVGNTGELFF.

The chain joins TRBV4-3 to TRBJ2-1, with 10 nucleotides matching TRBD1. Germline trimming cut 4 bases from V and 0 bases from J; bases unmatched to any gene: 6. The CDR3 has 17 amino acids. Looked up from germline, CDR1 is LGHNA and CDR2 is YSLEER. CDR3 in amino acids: CASSRGQGKSSYNEQFF. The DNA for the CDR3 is TGCGCCAGCAGCCGGGGACAGGGGAAAAGCTCCTACAATGAGCAGTTCTTC.

CDR3 amino acids: CASSFQGAGQPQHF. In nucleotides, the CDR3 is TGTGCCAGCAGTTTTCAGGGGGCTGGTCAGCCCCAGCATTTT. This chain links TRBV27 with TRBJ1-5; 8 bases match TRBD1. This CDR3 has 14 residues. Unmatched junction bases numbered 4, after V lost 3 bases and J lost 6 bases. Germline CDR1 reads MNHEY; CDR2 reads SMNVEV (reference sequence).

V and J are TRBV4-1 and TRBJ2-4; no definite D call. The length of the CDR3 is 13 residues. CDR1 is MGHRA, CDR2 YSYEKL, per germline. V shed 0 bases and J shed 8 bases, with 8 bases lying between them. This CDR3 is CASSQDPGDIQYF. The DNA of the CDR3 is TGCGCCAGCAGCCAAGATCCTGGTGACATTCAGTACTTC.

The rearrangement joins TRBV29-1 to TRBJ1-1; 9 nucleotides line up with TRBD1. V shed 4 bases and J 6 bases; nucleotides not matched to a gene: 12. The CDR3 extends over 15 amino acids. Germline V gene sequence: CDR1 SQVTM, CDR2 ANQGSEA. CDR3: CSVAGGTGTFPEAFF. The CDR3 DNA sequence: TGCAGCGTTGCTGGAGGGACAGGGACGTTCCCTGAAGCTTTCTTT.

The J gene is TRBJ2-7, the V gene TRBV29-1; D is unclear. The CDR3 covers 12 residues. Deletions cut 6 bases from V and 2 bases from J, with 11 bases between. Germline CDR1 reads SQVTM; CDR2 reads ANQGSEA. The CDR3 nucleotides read TGCAGCGTCCGCGCTAGGGCCTACGAGCAGTACTTC. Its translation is CSVRARAYEQYF.

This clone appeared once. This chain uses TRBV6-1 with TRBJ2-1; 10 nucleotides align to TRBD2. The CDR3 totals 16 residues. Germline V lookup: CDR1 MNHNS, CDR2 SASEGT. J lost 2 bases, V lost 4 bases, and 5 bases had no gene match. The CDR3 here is CASSGELAGTYNEQFF. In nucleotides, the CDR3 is TGTGCCAGCAGTGGGGAACTAGCGGGGACCTACAATGAGCAGTTCTTC.

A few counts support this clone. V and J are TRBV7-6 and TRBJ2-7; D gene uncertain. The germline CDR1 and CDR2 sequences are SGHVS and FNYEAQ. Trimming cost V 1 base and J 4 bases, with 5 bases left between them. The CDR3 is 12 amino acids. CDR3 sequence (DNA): TGTGCCAGCAGCTTAGTACCGTACGAGCAGTACTTC. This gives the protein CASSLVPYEQYF.

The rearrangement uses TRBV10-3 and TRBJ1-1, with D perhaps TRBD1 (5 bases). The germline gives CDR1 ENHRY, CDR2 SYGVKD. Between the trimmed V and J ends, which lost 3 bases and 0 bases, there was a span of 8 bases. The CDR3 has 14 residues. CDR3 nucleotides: TGTGCCATCAGTGACGGGGCAATGAACACTGAAGCTTTCTTT. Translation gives CAISDGAMNTEAFF.

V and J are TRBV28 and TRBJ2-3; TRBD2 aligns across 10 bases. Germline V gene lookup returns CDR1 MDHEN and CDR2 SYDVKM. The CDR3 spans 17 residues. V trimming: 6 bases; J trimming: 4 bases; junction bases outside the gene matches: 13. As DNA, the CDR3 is TGTGCCAGCAGCCACCTAACTAGCGGGGAAGGTTCAGATACGCAGTATTTT. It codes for CASSHLTSGEGSDTQYF. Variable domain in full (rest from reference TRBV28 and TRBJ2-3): DVKVTQSSRYLVKRTGEKVFLECVQDMDHENMFWYRQDPGLGLRLIYFSYDVKMKEKGDIPEGYSVSREKKERFSLILESASTNQTSMYLCASSHLTSGEGSDTQYFGPGTRLTVL.